The 8 T cell receptor beta chains below all came from one sample that was sequenced in a study of human T cells and chemical hapten exposure. Time point denoted: patch test 2, 6 weeks after DPC sensitization. Treatment specified: therapeutic diphenylcyclopropenone sensitization with weekly scalp DPC. TCRdb analysed the RACE reads with MiXCR anew, one entry per CDR3 protein. The table lists about 82,000 distinct CDR3 sequences, 5% to 8.5% of them singletons. Sequencing used whole blood, obtained in connection with sensitization to the hapten diphenylcyclopropenone (DPC). The receptors stem from a woman aged 25 to 45 with alopecia areata. Some clones in this sample may be carry-over from other donors' samples.

At least ten counts were recorded for this clonotype. The CDR3 reads CSVEGGGYYEQYF. CDR3 DNA sequence: TGCAGCGTTGAAGGAGGGGGGTACTACGAGCAGTACTTC. The chain is built from TRBV29-1 and TRBJ2-7, with D perhaps assigned TRBD1 or TRBD2 (6 bases each). Germline lookup yields CDR1 SQVTM and CDR2 ANQGSEA. V lost 1 base to trimming and J lost 3 bases, with 10 bases between them. This CDR3 region has 13 residues.

This clonotype showed up just a few times. This sequence joins TRBV14 and TRBJ2-3; D ambiguous. V was shortened by 5 bases and J by 8 bases, with 14 bases between the two germline ends. The CDR3 contains 13 residues. Germline CDR1 reads SGHDN; CDR2 reads FVKESK. In DNA form, the CDR3 reads TGTGCCAGCAGCAACCGTCCTAGTGGTACGCAGTATTTT. Amino acid sequence: CASSNRPSGTQYF.

The rearrangement links TRBV2 to TRBJ1-2, with D unresolved. Looked up from germline, CDR1 is SNHLY and CDR2 is FYNNEI. The ends were cut back, 6 bases at V and 4 bases at J, with 30 bases in the middle. The CDR3 extends over 19 amino acids. CDR3 nucleotide sequence: TGTGCCAGCAGATTTTTGAGGTCGGCAACGTCTGCAGCCTTCTATGGCTACACCTTC. Protein sequence: CASRFLRSATSAAFYGYTF.

This clonotype showed up many times. This chain connects TRBV14 to TRBJ1-1; D is undetermined. Germline loops: CDR1 SGHDN, CDR2 FVKESK. The V gene lost 1 base and the J gene lost 3 bases, with 9 bases spanning the gap. The CDR3 sequence is 14 residues long. The CDR3 loop is CASSQVARYTEAFF. In DNA form, the CDR3 reads TGTGCCAGCAGCCAAGTAGCTAGGTACACTGAAGCTTTCTTT.

This clonotype was found many times. This chain joins TRBV2 and TRBJ1-2, with 7 bases fitting TRBD1. J lost 6 bases, V lost 6 bases, and 7 bases had no gene match. The CDR3 spans 13 residues. Germline CDR1 is SNHLY and CDR2 is FYNNEI. This CDR3 reads CASSLGQTNGYTF. In DNA form, the CDR3 reads TGTGCCAGCAGCCTGGGACAGACTAATGGCTACACCTTC.

The CDR3 DNA follows: TGTGCCAGCTCTAGCGGGGGGATCTCAGATACGCAGTATTTT. Translated: CASSSGGISDTQYF. J is TRBJ2-3 and V is TRBV6-1, with 11 bases that match TRBD2. Trimming removed 8 bases from V and 4 bases from J; junction bases left unmatched: 5. CDR3 size: 14 residues. Germline V gene data show CDR1 as MNHNS and CDR2 as SASEGT.

The chain is built from TRBV19 and TRBJ1-1, with D possibly matching TRBD1 (5 bases). Trimming took off 10 bases at V and 5 bases at J, with 20 bases between the two ends. The germline gives CDR1 LNHDA, CDR2 SQIVND (reference sequence). This CDR3 comprises 14 residues. CDR3 residues: CATKEDTMRTEAFF. In DNA, the CDR3 is TGTGCCACCAAAGAGGACACAATGAGGACTGAAGCTTTCTTT.

This clonotype has a count of ten or more. V usage is TRBV27 and J usage is TRBJ1-6; D is unclear. Trimming removed 6 bases from V and 2 bases from J, with 14 bases in between. The CDR3 totals 16 residues. Germline CDR1 MNHEY, CDR2 SMNVEV (reference sequence). The CDR3 protein is CASRQTVAAYNSPLHF. The DNA for the CDR3 is TGTGCCAGCAGGCAGACGGTGGCTGCCTATAATTCACCCCTCCACTTT.